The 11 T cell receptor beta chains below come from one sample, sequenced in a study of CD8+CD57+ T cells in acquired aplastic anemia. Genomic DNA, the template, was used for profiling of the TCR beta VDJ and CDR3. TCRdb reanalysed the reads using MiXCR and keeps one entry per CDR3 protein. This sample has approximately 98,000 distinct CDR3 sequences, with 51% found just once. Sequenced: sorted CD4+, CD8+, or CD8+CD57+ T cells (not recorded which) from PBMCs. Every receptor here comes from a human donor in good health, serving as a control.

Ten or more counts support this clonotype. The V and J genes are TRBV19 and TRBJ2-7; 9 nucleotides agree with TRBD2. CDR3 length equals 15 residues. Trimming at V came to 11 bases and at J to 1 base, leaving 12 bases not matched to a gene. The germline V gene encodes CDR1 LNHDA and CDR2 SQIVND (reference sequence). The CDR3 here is CAPHSGTSPSYEQYF. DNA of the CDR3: TGTGCCCCTCACTCCGGGACTAGCCCGTCCTACGAGCAGTACTTC.

The CDR3 DNA is TGTGCCAGCACTAAGGATGGCAGGGGGCGGAACGAGCAGTACTTC. It is translated as CASTKDGRGRNEQYF. The V gene is TRBV2, the J gene TRBJ2-7, with TRBD1 matching 8 bases. The CDR3 spans 15 residues. J was trimmed by 5 bases and V by 7 bases; bases with no gene match: 13. Germline CDR1 is SNHLY and CDR2 is FYNNEI.

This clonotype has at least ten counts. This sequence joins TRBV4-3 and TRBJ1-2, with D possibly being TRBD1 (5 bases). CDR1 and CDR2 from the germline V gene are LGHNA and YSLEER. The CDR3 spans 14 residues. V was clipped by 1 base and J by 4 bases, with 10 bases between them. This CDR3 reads CASSQAGTLYGYTF. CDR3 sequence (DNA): TGCGCCAGCAGCCAAGCCGGGACCCTCTATGGCTACACCTTC.

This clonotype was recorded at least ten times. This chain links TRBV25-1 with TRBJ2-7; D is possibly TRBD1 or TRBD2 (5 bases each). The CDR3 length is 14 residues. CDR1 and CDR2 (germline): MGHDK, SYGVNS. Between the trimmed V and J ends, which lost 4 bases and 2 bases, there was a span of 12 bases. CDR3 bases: TGTGCCAGCAGTGGGGGGTACGGGGCCTACGAGCAGTACTTC. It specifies CASSGGYGAYEQYF.

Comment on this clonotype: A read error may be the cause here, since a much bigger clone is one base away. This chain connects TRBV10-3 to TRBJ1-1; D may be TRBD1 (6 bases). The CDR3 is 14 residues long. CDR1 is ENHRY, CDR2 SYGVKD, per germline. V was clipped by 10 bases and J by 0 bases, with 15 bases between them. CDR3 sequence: CASRGGGVNTEAFF. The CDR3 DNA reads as TGTGCCAGCAGAGGAGGGGGTGTGAACACTGAAGCTTTCTTT.

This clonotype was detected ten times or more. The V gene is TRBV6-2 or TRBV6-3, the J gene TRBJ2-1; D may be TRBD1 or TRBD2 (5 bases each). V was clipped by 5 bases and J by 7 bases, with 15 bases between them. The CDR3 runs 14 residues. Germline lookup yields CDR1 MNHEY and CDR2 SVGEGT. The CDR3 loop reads CASSSLGTLNEQFF. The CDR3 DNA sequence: TGTGCCAGCAGTAGTCTCGGGACCTTGAATGAGCAGTTCTTC.

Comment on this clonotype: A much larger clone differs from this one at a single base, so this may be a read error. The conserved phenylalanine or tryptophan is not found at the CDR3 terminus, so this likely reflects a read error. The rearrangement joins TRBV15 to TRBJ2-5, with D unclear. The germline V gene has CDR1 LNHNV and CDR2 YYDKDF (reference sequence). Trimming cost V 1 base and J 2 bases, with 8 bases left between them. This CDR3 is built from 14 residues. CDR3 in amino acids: CATSRASQQETQYS. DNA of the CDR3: TGTGCCACCAGCAGAGCTAGTCAGCAAGAGACCCAGTACTCC.

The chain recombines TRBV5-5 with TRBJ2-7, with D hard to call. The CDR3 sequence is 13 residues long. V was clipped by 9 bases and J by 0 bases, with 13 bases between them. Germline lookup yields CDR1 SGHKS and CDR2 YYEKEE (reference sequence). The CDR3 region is CATSYRSSYEQYF. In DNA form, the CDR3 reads TGTGCCACCTCCTACCGGAGCTCCTACGAGCAGTACTTC. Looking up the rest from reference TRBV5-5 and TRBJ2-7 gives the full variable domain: DAGVTQSPTHLIKTRGQQVTLRCSPISGHKSVSWYQQVLGQGPQFIFQYYEKEERGRGNFPDRFSARQFPNYSSELNVNALLLGDSALYLCATSYRSSYEQYFGPGTRLTVT.

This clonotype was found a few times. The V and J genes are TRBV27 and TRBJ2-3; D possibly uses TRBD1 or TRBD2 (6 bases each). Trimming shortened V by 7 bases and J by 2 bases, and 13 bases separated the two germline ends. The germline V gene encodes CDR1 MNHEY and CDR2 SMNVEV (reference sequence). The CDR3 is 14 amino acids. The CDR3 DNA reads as TGTGCCAGCAACATAGGGGGGTCCACAGATACGCAGTATTTT. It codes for CASNIGGSTDTQYF.

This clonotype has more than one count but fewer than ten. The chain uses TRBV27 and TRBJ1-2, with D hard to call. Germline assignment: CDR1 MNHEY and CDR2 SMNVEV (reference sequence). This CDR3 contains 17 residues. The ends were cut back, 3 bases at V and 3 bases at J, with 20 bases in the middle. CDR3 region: CASSLSGRRDVYYGYTF. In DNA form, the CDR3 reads TGTGCCAGCAGTTTGTCTGGCAGGCGAGACGTCTACTATGGCTACACCTTC.

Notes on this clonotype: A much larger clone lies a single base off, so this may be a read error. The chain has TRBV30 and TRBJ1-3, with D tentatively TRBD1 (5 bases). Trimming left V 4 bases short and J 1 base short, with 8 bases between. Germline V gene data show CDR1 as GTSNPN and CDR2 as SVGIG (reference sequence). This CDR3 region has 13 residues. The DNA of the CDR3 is TGTGCCTGGATGGCAGGGTCTGGAAACACCATATATTTT. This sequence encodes CAWMAGSGNTIYF.